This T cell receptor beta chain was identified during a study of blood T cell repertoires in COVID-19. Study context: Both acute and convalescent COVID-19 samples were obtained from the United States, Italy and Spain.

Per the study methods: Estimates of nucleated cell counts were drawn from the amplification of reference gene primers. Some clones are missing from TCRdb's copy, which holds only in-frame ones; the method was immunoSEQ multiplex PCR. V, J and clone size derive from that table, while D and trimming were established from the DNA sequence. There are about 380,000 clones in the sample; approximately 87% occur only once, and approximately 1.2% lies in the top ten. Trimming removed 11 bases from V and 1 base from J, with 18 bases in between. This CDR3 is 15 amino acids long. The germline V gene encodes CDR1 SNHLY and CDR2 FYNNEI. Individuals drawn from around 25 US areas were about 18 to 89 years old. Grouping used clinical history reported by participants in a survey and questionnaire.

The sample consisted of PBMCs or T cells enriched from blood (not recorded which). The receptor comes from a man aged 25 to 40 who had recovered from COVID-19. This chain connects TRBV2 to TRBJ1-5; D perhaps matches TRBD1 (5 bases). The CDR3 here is CAAASGEGSNQPQHF. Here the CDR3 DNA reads TGTGCCGCAGCGTCGGGGGAAGGAAGCAATCAGCCCCAGCATTTT.